This TCR beta chain originates from a study of CD8 T cells in Susac syndrome (dated by TCRdb to the late 2010s). About the full investigation: Among the Susac syndrome patients who were sequenced, clinically active disease was present in six and clinical remission was observed in roughly 8. Whether CD8+ T cell activation and differentiation in Susac syndrome was antigen driven was tested using repertoire sequencing. Susac syndrome patients were therapy-naive, on corticosteroids (some also receiving IVIg), or on IVIg alone at blood withdrawal.

High-throughput TCR beta sequencing profiled peripheral blood CD8+ and CD4+ T cells from healthy donors, Susac syndrome patients and multiple sclerosis patients. Recently defined diagnostic criteria for definite or probable disease were met by the Susac syndrome patients. Bulk CD8+ and CD4+ T cells were purified by magnetic negative isolation, while CD8+ TEMRA cells were enriched using FACS. Blood was collected in EDTA tubes and processed within 24 hours, with PBMCs isolated through density gradient centrifugation. PBMCs intended for TCR sequencing were cryopreserved in liquid nitrogen and were subsequently thawed in a 37 degrees C water bath. The sorted or isolated CD4+, CD8+ and CD8+ TEMRA cells reached a purity of at least 90%. Based on the germline V gene (reference sequence), the CDR1 and CDR2 sequences are LNHDA and SQIVND. Taken from cysteine to phenylalanine, the CDR3 has 14 residues. Of all the DNA, just the CDR3 is kept, 42 bases in frame from base 1. The germline ends are 11 bases apart after V is trimmed by 7 bases and J by 1 base.

RNA was extracted using the RNeasy kit, and roughly 0.5 to 1 ug of the RNA was reverse transcribed with random hexamers. TCR beta CDR3 regions were amplified with the immunoSEQ multiplex PCR assay covering 54 Vbeta and 13 Jbeta segments. Bias from PCR amplification was corrected by using a synthetic template baseline for primer optimization and for computational correction. The authors' pipeline ran thus. Reads were annotated to V, D and J genes according to IMGT and were analyzed with immunoSEQ Analyzer, with only productive sequences retained. To calculate clonality, Shannon entropy was normalized by log2 of the number of productive unique sequences and then subtracted from one. Public and private clones were assessed among the 100 most prevalent clones of each patient and control. Clones were defined as Susac-specific when absent from the healthy and MS cohorts, from roughly 1,100 published viral clones and from other ImmuneACCESS disease sequences. The public reads were reanalyzed by TCRdb: fastp trimming at Q25, MiXCR alignment, in-frame beta chains only. For every CDR3 protein sequence, its rows merge into one entry that carries the most common genes and DNA. These V and J calls originate from TCRdb's pipeline instead of the authors' own analysis. The sample table records under 300,000 distinct CDR3 sequences; almost 97% of these occur just once. The top ten hold under 0.12% of the sample.

Summary of the overall study and its limitations: The TCR sequencing and HLA analysis was acknowledged to have included a relatively small number of individuals. The CD4+ T cell repertoire of patients with Susac syndrome showed no detectable clonal expansion.

Points on this clonotype: The specificity of this receptor is unknown. No quality values exist for individual bases; no much larger clone is one base distant.

What was sequenced was CD4+ T cells from PBMCs. The V and J genes are TRBV19 and TRBJ1-5, with no confidently assigned D gene. This TCR came from a human donor with Susac syndrome. The sequence in DNA is TGTGCCAGTAAGCTTTACGGCAGCAATCAGCCCCAGCATTTT. It encodes CASKLYGSNQPQHF.